The clone carrying this T cell receptor (beta chain) was seen only a few times. Antigen unknown. The sample belongs to a study of T-cell memory formation after mild COVID-19. The CDR3 has 14 residues. Trimming stripped 6 bases from V and 4 bases from J, with 13 bases between. Whole-study results and caveats: Unconfirmed was the SARS-CoV-2 specificity of second-wave clones that peaked on day 37. Memory sampled before infection contained some responding clones, suggesting cross-reactive memory joined. CD4/CD8 balance characterized clones contracting day 15 to 85, and CD4+ skew characterized later expanders.

Amplification by 5'RACE using constant-segment primers produced TCR alpha and TCR beta cDNA libraries that carried sample barcodes and UMIs. Via MiXCR, TCRdb re-called the 5' RACE reads, giving one row per CDR3 protein. The sample includes under 300,000 distinct CDR3 sequences, roughly 18% of them seen just once. The source is a man between 18 and 35 years old who had mild COVID-19 (a few samples of this study predate the infection). Cell type and time point are not known. The chain recombines TRBV12-3 or TRBV12-4 with TRBJ1-5, with D tentatively TRBD1 (5 bases). Sequenced: PBMCs or a T cell subset sorted from them (not recorded which). This CDR3 reads CASSPGGWNQPQHF. CDR3 DNA sequence: TGTGCCAGCAGCCCGGGGGGTTGGAATCAGCCCCAGCATTTT.